This TCR beta chain is drawn from a study of shared clonotypes between healthy human individuals. Whole-study findings and limits: Apart from blood, nothing was sampled; tissue repertoires likely differ. Naive CD4 clonotypes overlapped across a handful of donors at roughly 5.1%.

The CDR3 runs to 16 residues. CDR1 is SGHTA, CDR2 FQGNSA, per germline. The ends lost 3 bases at V and 0 bases at J; junction bases unmatched: 3. This clone was detected ten times or more. As yet, its antigen is unknown. The donors were all Caucasian adults (living in Nashville, Tennessee). Repertoires were generated with immunoSEQ multiplex PCR, while TCRdb's copy carries only in-frame clones and drops some. The table shows 600,000 to 800,000 clones, with roughly 72% occurring only once. The chain is built from TRBV7-2 and TRBJ2-2; 8 nucleotides line up with TRBD2. The receptor was isolated from a woman between 25 and 40 years old in good health. The sample was memory CD4+ T cells sorted from blood. Regarding subset: CD45RA-negative fraction. The CDR3 spells CASSFGGRSNTGELFF. CDR3 sequence (DNA): TGTGCCAGCAGCTTTGGCGGGAGGTCGAACACCGGGGAGCTGTTTTTT.